The 27 T cell receptor beta chains presented below share a single source sample, sequenced in a study of regulatory T cells in long-lasting Graves disease. Time point: persistent/refractory GD, antithyroid drugs over 5 years with positive TRAb. Scientists built the TCR library using RNA that was extracted from PBMCs. Library construction for TCR beta used iRepertoire HTBI primers and Arm-PCR of CDR3 regions. Each CDR3 protein gets one entry after TCRdb re-called the multiplex PCR reads with MiXCR. The sample consists of approximately 690,000 distinct CDR3 sequences, approximately 29% of them appearing once. The sequenced sample was peripheral blood mononuclear cells (PBMCs), obtained when the disease was refractory, from a patient treated with antithyroid drugs. The receptor set was obtained from a female donor with Graves disease.

There are a few counts of this clonotype. This sequence joins TRBV12-3 or TRBV12-4 and TRBJ2-7, with D possibly matching TRBD1 (6 bases). The V and J ends lost 0 bases and 1 base respectively, with 10 bases between them. The CDR3 sequence is 15 residues long. DNA for the CDR3: TGTGCCAGCAGTTTAGCGAACAGGGCTTCCTACGAGCAGTACTTC. This translates into CASSLANRASYEQYF.

This clonotype was seen more than once but under ten times. The genes are TRBV3-1 and TRBJ1-2; D call uncertain. This CDR3 is built from 14 residues. Trimming left V 0 bases short and J 7 bases short, with 12 bases between. The germline gives CDR1 LGHDT, CDR2 YNNKEL (reference sequence). The CDR3 is CASSQDRRWGGYTF. The CDR3 coding sequence is TGTGCCAGCAGCCAAGATCGAAGGTGGGGTGGCTACACCTTC.

The chain couples TRBV5-1 to TRBJ2-7; D possibly uses TRBD1 or TRBD2 (5 bases each). CDR1 is SGHRS and CDR2 is YFSETQ in the germline V gene. V dropped 4 bases and J dropped 3 bases, with 11 bases sitting between them. CDR3 length: 13 residues. This CDR3 reads CASSGMGVYEQYF. CDR3 coding DNA: TGCGCCAGCAGCGGGATGGGGGTCTACGAGCAGTACTTC.

This clonotype was counted at least ten times. This chain joins TRBV12-3 or TRBV12-4 and TRBJ1-2; unclear D gene. This CDR3 is built from 13 residues. The V gene lost 3 bases and the J gene lost 6 bases, with 11 bases spanning the gap. CDR3 amino acids: CASSFTPRDGYTF. For the CDR3, the DNA is TGTGCCAGCAGTTTTACCCCCCGCGATGGCTACACCTTC.

In its sample, this clonotype was seen a few times. The V gene is TRBV7-9, the J gene TRBJ1-1; D is ambiguous. The CDR3 loop spans 14 amino acids. Trimming pared 5 bases from V and 1 base from J, leaving 11 bases between. The germline V gene has CDR1 SEHNR and CDR2 FQNEAQ (reference sequence). For the CDR3, the DNA is TGTGCCAGCAGCGACACCGGGAAGAACACTGAAGCTTTCTTT. Amino acids: CASSDTGKNTEAFF. The full variable domain, completed using reference TRBV7-9 and TRBJ1-1, is DTGVSQNPRHKITKRGQNVTFRCDPISEHNRLYWYRQTLGQGPEFLTYFQNEAQLEKSRLLSDRFSAERPKGSFSTLEIQRTEQGDSAMYLCASSDTGKNTEAFFGQGTRLTVV.

For this clonotype: Being one base from a much bigger clone, this may be a read error. The conserved closing phenylalanine or tryptophan is absent in this CDR3, likely reflecting a read error. The chain is built from TRBV11-2 and TRBJ2-7; either TRBD1 or TRBD2 may fit D (6 bases each). This CDR3 is 13 amino acids long. With 8 bases removed from V and 2 bases from J, the gap between germline ends came to 13 bases. CDR1 and CDR2 (germline): SGHAT, FQNNGV. DNA of the CDR3: TGTGCCAGCTCGGCCGGGGGCGCCTACGAGCAGTACCTC. It is translated as CASSAGGAYEQYL.

The chain has TRBV12-3 or TRBV12-4 and TRBJ1-5, with TRBD1 as a possible D gene (6 bases). The CDR3 is 14 amino acids. V lost 6 bases to trimming and J lost 5 bases, with 14 bases between them. CDR3 nucleotides: TGTGCCAGCAGAAGGAGGGGGAAGGATCAGCCCCAGCATTTT. Protein sequence: CASRRRGKDQPQHF.

This chain's CDR3 is CASSTDRVHYEQYF. CDR3 nucleotides: TGTGCCAGCAGTACCGACAGGGTTCACTACGAGCAGTACTTC. This chain uses TRBV6-1 with TRBJ2-7; 7 bases line up with TRBD1. V gave up 5 bases and J gave up 3 bases; unmatched junction bases: 7. This CDR3 has 14 residues. Germline CDR1 is MNHNS and CDR2 is SASEGT.

Note on this clonotype: Sequence at one end of the junction differs from germline and may be a read error. The genes are TRBV25-1 and TRBJ1-4; tentative D call: TRBD1 (5 bases). The CDR3 sequence is 14 residues long. Germline CDR1 is MGHDK and CDR2 is SYGVNS. Written as DNA, the CDR3 is TGTGCCAGCGGTGAATCGACAGCGCGCGAAAAACTGTTTTTT. This sequence encodes CASGESTAREKLFF.

This clonotype was seen a handful of times. J is TRBJ1-2 and V is TRBV6-1; no definite D call. Trimming removed 7 bases from V and 0 bases from J, with 18 bases in between. Germline V gives CDR1 MNHNS, CDR2 SASEGT. The CDR3 is made up of 16 amino acids. The CDR3: CASTPYWQTTNYGYTF. The CDR3 bases are TGTGCCAGCACGCCCTACTGGCAGACTACTAACTATGGCTACACCTTC.

The CDR3 region is CASSLIRGTYGYTF. The CDR3 DNA follows: TGTGCCAGCAGTTTAATACGGGGGACCTATGGCTACACCTTC. The rearrangement joins TRBV12-3 or TRBV12-4 to TRBJ1-2; weak D call: TRBD1 (5 bases). The V and J ends lost 2 bases and 4 bases respectively, with 11 bases between them. CDR3 length: 14 amino acids.

The rearrangement uses TRBV2 and TRBJ1-6, with no clear D. Germline lookup yields CDR1 SNHLY and CDR2 FYNNEI. Trimming pared 7 bases from V and 1 base from J, leaving 17 bases between. This CDR3 has 17 residues. The CDR3 DNA is TGTGCCAGCACCCCCCGCGTCTCGGGGTCCTATAATTCACCCCTCCACTTT. Protein sequence: CASTPRVSGSYNSPLHF.

The chain couples TRBV20-1 to TRBJ2-1; 12 bases are a match to TRBD2. The germline CDR1 and CDR2 sequences are DFQATT and SNEGSKA (reference sequence). This CDR3 is 16 amino acids long. The V and J ends lost 2 bases and 7 bases, in that order; junction bases with no gene match: 9. DNA for the CDR3: TGCAGTGCTAGACGCCCAACTAGCGGGAGGTCGAATGAGCAGTTCTTC. This translates into CSARRPTSGRSNEQFF.

This sequence joins TRBV19 and TRBJ1-1, with D possibly being TRBD1 (5 bases). The germline V and J ends were trimmed by 3 bases and 0 bases, with 8 bases remaining between them. This CDR3 region has 14 residues. Germline-derived CDR1 and CDR2 are LNHDA and SQIVND (reference sequence). CDR3 sequence: CASSIKGMNTEAFF. The CDR3 bases are TGTGCCAGTAGTATTAAGGGGATGAACACTGAAGCTTTCTTT.

This rearrangement joins TRBV12-3 or TRBV12-4 to TRBJ2-5; D possibly matches TRBD1 or TRBD2 (5 bases each). This CDR3 spans 16 amino acids. V was clipped by 2 bases and J by 5 bases, with 18 bases between them. CDR3 sequence reads: CASSLTSQGRRETQYF. In DNA, the CDR3 is TGTGCCAGCAGTTTAACGTCGCAGGGCCGGAGGGAGACCCAGTACTTC.

This clonotype was detected only a few times. This sequence joins TRBV7-3 and TRBJ1-5; tentatively, D is TRBD1 (6 bases). Trimming took 1 base from V and 5 from J, leaving 12 bases between them. This CDR3 has 15 residues. The V gene's germline CDR1 is SGHTA and CDR2 FQGTGA. CDR3: CASSLKGGSDQPQHF. The CDR3 nucleotides are TGTGCCAGCAGCTTAAAGGGGGGGAGCGATCAGCCCCAGCATTTT.

This clonotype has at least ten counts. The chain has TRBV28 and TRBJ2-7, with TRBD1 as a possible D gene (6 bases). The CDR3 consists of 14 residues. Trimming cost V 2 bases and J 4 bases, with 12 bases left between them. Germline V gene data show CDR1 as MDHEN and CDR2 as SYDVKM. The CDR3: CASSLHRVAYEQYF. In DNA form, the CDR3 reads TGTGCCAGCAGTTTACACAGGGTGGCTTACGAGCAGTACTTC.

The rearrangement uses TRBV28 and TRBJ1-2, with TRBD1 matching over 9 bases. The CDR3 loop spans 15 amino acids. The V gene's germline CDR1 is MDHEN and CDR2 SYDVKM. The J segment lost 1 base and the V segment lost 6 bases, leaving 6 bases of the junction unmatched. CDR3 in amino acids: CASSEKGQGNYGYTF. As DNA, the CDR3 is TGTGCCAGCAGCGAAAAGGGACAGGGTAACTATGGCTACACCTTC.

This chain uses TRBV7-6 with TRBJ1-1; D possibly corresponds to TRBD1 (6 bases). CDR1 is SGHVS and CDR2 is FNYEAQ in the germline V gene. V lost 1 base and J lost 4, with 25 bases in between. This CDR3 comprises 19 residues. This CDR3 is CASSLDVRRGPGMGTEAFF. The CDR3 DNA is TGTGCCAGCAGCTTAGACGTTCGCAGGGGACCAGGGATGGGCACTGAAGCTTTCTTT.

The genes are TRBV20-1 and TRBJ1-1; tentative D call: TRBD1 (5 bases). Trimming removed 0 bases from V and 3 bases from J, with 11 bases in between. Germline CDR1 is DFQATT and CDR2 is SNEGSKA (reference sequence). The CDR3 runs to 14 residues. The CDR3 sequence is CSAREYGRDTEAFF. The CDR3, as DNA: TGCAGTGCTAGAGAATACGGCAGGGACACTGAAGCTTTCTTT.

The chain employs TRBV5-1 and TRBJ1-2, with 9 bases lining up with TRBD1. Germline CDR1 is SGHRS and CDR2 is YFSETQ. This CDR3 has 15 amino acids. Trimming took 5 bases from V and 7 from J; bases not matched to a gene: 12. CDR3 nucleotide sequence: TGCGCCAGCAGGGGGACAGGGATCTCGGGACGTGGCTACACCTTC. As protein: CASRGTGISGRGYTF. The full variable domain, in which reference TRBV5-1 and TRBJ1-2 provide the parts outside the CDR3, is KAGVTQTPRYLIKTRGQQVTLSCSPISGHRSVSWYQQTPGQGLQFLFEYFSETQRNKGNFPGRFSGRQFSNSRSEMNVSTLELGDSALYLCASRGTGISGRGYTFGSGTRLTVV.

The J gene is TRBJ1-1, the V gene TRBV30, with D perhaps matching TRBD1 (5 bases). There are 14 residues in the CDR3. CDR1 and CDR2 from the germline V gene are GTSNPN and SVGIG (reference sequence). Trimming left V 4 bases short and J 4 bases short, with 16 bases between. The CDR3 bases are TGTGCCTGGAAGTCAGGGAAGGTCGGCACTGAAGCTTTCTTT. Its protein product is CAWKSGKVGTEAFF.

In this sample, this clonotype turned up many times. J is TRBJ2-7 and V is TRBV2; maybe TRBD2 (6 bases). This CDR3 is built from 13 residues. The V gene lost 10 bases and the J gene lost 3 bases, with 16 bases spanning the gap. CDR1 is SNHLY, CDR2 FYNNEI, per germline. CDR3: CAIRRDLNYEQYF. The CDR3 coding sequence is TGTGCCATCCGCAGGGACTTGAACTACGAGCAGTACTTC.

As for this clonotype: An end of the junction differs from the germline gene, which may be a read error. This sequence joins TRBV20-1 and TRBJ2-7, with D maybe TRBD1 (6 bases). Germline loops: CDR1 DFQATT, CDR2 SNEGSKA (reference sequence). The CDR3 spans 14 residues. CDR3 nucleotide sequence: TGCAGTGCTAGAGGCCAGGGGTTCAACTACGACCAGTACTTC. It translates to CSARGQGFNYDQYF.

This rearrangement joins TRBV3-1 to TRBJ2-1, with unresolved D. CDR1 is LGHDT and CDR2 is YNNKEL in the germline V gene (reference sequence). Deletions cut 1 base from V and 8 bases from J, with 15 bases between. The length of the CDR3 is 15 residues. CDR3 amino acids: CASSQGTQKGHEQFF. CDR3 bases: TGTGCCAGCAGCCAAGGGACCCAGAAGGGCCATGAGCAGTTCTTC.

This clonotype was seen a handful of times. This chain links TRBV6-1 with TRBJ1-5; TRBD1 matches 8 bases. J lost 6 bases, V lost 6 bases, and 7 bases had no gene match. Per germline, CDR1 MNHNS and CDR2 SASEGT. This CDR3 has 14 amino acids. The CDR3 nucleotides read TGTGCCAGCAGCCACGGACAGGGTGGTCAGCCCCAGCATTTT. Its translation: CASSHGQGGQPQHF.

This clonotype appeared a few times. The V and J genes are TRBV19 and TRBJ1-1; no firm D call. Germline assignment: CDR1 LNHDA and CDR2 SQIVND (reference sequence). This CDR3 spans 13 amino acids. The V end lost 0 bases, the J end lost 5 bases, and 7 bases lay between the germline ends. The CDR3 loop is CASSIDLRTEAFF. Here the CDR3 DNA reads TGTGCCAGTAGTATAGATCTGAGGACTGAAGCTTTCTTT. Full variable domain (remainder filled in from reference TRBV19 and TRBJ1-1): DGGITQSPKYLFRKEGQNVTLSCEQNLNHDAMYWYRQDPGQGLRLIYYSQIVNDFQKGDIAEGYSVSREKKESFPLTVTSAQKNPTAFYLCASSIDLRTEAFFGQGTRLTVV.